Listed below are T cell receptor beta chains from one sample, sequenced in a study of cytotoxic CD8 clonotypes in ibrutinib-treated CLL. Profiled with immunoSEQ multiplex PCR; TCRdb holds only in-frame clones, not every one. Among approximately 53,000 clones listed, over 65% were seen once. The sequenced sample was PBMCs, obtained after 24 months of ibrutinib treatment. These receptors all come from a human donor with chronic lymphocytic leukemia. Each CDR3 is given with its conserved first and last residue. The order of the fields is D gene, V gene, clone size, J gene, CDR3 protein, CDR3 DNA. The D gene is left open where the match is weak. Some rows mark clone size as missing; the rest say once, few, many or name a class of expanded clone.

>NA|TRBV23-1|NA|TRBJ2-6
CASSTQQSRANVLTF
TGCGCCAGCAGTACGCAACAAAGTCGGGCCAACGTCCTGACTTTC
>NA|TRBV6-1|NA|TRBJ1-2
CASSEALVVGGYTF
TGTGCCAGCAGTGAAGCGCTGGTTGTGGGTGGCTACACCTTC
>NA|TRBV19|NA|TRBJ2-7
CASSSQGYEQYF
TGTGCCAGTAGTAGCCAGGGGTACGAGCAGTACTTC
>NA|TRBV11-2|NA|TRBJ2-6
CASSSQFQFFSGANVLTF
TGTGCCAGCAGTTCCCAATTTCAGTTTTTCTCTGGGGCCAACGTCCTGACTTTC
>NA|TRBV7-2|NA|TRBJ2-7
CASSLGQGIHEQYF
TGTGCCAGCAGCTTAGGCCAGGGGATCCACGAGCAGTACTTC
>TRBD1|TRBV4-2|NA|TRBJ2-1
CASSQGTGYNEQFF
TGTGCCAGCAGCCAAGGGACAGGGTACAATGAGCAGTTCTTC
>NA|TRBV9|NA|TRBJ1-6
CASSLQGSYNSPLHF
TGTGCCAGCAGCCTCCAGGGGTCCTATAATTCACCCCTCCACTTT
>NA|TRBV18|NA|TRBJ1-1
CASSTQSMNTEAFF
TGTGCCAGCTCAACTCAGTCAATGAACACTGAAGCTTTCTTT
>TRBD2|TRBV7-9|NA|TRBJ2-1
CASSLWTSGSSNEQFF
TGTGCCAGCAGCTTATGGACTAGCGGGAGTAGTAATGAGCAGTTCTTC
>TRBD2|TRBV7-2|NA|TRBJ2-1
CASSRDGSGMVEQFF
TGTGCCAGCAGCCGGGATGGAAGCGGGATGGTTGAGCAGTTCTTC
>NA|TRBV28|NA|TRBJ2-4
CASSPPPGGIQYF
TGTGCCAGCAGTCCACCACCGGGCGGCATTCAGTACTTC
>NA|TRBV6-4|NA|TRBJ1-1
CASSRDSSMNTEAFF
TGTGCCAGCAGCAGAGACAGCTCCATGAACACTGAAGCTTTCTTT
>NA|TRBV13|NA|TRBJ2-3
CASSLKPGISAASTDTQYF
TGTGCCAGCAGCCTAAAACCCGGGATATCAGCGGCGAGCACAGATACGCAGTATTTT
>NA|TRBV6-5|NA|TRBJ1-1
CASTAGGDTEAFF
TGTGCCAGCACCGCGGGGGGGGACACTGAAGCTTTCTTT
>TRBD1|TRBV25-1|NA|TRBJ2-2
CASSESTGNGELFF
TGTGCCAGCAGTGAGTCGACAGGGAACGGGGAGCTGTTTTTT
>NA|TRBV28|NA|TRBJ2-7
CASSPTDWRFYEQYF
TGTGCCAGCAGTCCCACAGATTGGAGATTCTACGAGCAGTACTTC
>TRBD2|TRBV5-4|once|TRBJ2-1
CASSYRTSRQFF
TGTGCCAGCAGCTACCGGACTAGCCGGCAGTTCTTC
>NA|TRBV9|NA|TRBJ2-4
CASSPRQALAKNIQYF
TGTGCCAGCAGCCCACGACAGGCGTTAGCCAAAAACATTCAGTACTTC
>NA|TRBV28|NA|TRBJ2-7
CASSGTVVSYEQYF
TGTGCCAGCAGTGGGACCGTAGTCTCCTACGAGCAGTACTTC
>TRBD2|TRBV5-1|NA|TRBJ2-7
CASSHRTSGSYEQYF
TGCGCCAGCAGCCACCGGACTAGCGGGAGCTACGAGCAGTACTTC
>NA|TRBV5-5|NA|TRBJ1-4
CASSLTQGPNEKLFF
TGTGCCAGCAGCTTGACACAGGGACCAAATGAAAAACTGTTTTTT
>NA|TRBV30|NA|TRBJ1-4
CAWSRGTSSNEKLFF
TGTGCCTGGAGTCGCGGGACGAGCTCTAATGAAAAACTGTTTTTT
>TRBD1|TRBV5-4|NA|TRBJ2-7
CASRPDRASYEQYF
TGTGCCAGCAGACCGGACAGGGCCTCCTACGAGCAGTACTTC
>NA|TRBV12-5|once|TRBJ2-3
CASGPGTGPTDTQYF
TGTGCTAGTGGCCCCGGGACGGGCCCAACAGATACGCAGTATTTT
>TRBD2|TRBV19|NA|TRBJ2-7
CATEKREGRYEQYF
TGTGCCACCGAAAAGCGGGAGGGCCGATACGAGCAGTACTTC
>NA|TRBV4-1|NA|TRBJ1-1
CASSHPGGTEAFF
TGCGCCAGCAGCCACCCCGGGGGAACTGAAGCTTTCTTT
>TRBD1|TRBV29-1|NA|TRBJ1-1
CSARQGTEAFF
TGCAGCGCCCGACAGGGCACTGAAGCTTTCTTT
>TRBD2|TRBV7-2|NA|TRBJ2-7
CASTYGLAGGLPYEQYF
TGTGCCAGCACCTATGGACTAGCGGGAGGATTGCCCTACGAGCAGTACTTC
>NA|TRBV6-1|NA|TRBJ1-5
CASSEGGGSNQPQHF
TGTGCCAGCAGTGAAGGGGGGGGGTCAAATCAGCCCCAGCATTTT
>NA|TRBV5-5|NA|TRBJ2-7
CASSFLGYEQYF
TGTGCCAGCAGCTTCTTAGGGTACGAGCAGTACTTC
>NA|TRBV6-1|NA|TRBJ1-2
CASSKGGGYTF
TGTGCCAGCAGCAAGGGAGGCGGCTACACCTTC
>NA|TRBV7-2|NA|TRBJ2-1
CASSLSAYNEQFF
TGTGCCAGCAGCTTAAGTGCCTACAATGAGCAGTTCTTC
>NA|TRBV28|NA|TRBJ1-1
CASSLLGLEAFF
TGTGCCAGCAGTTTACTAGGACTTGAAGCTTTCTTT
>NA|TRBV4-3|NA|TRBJ2-7
CASSPESGSYEQYF
TGCGCCAGCAGCCCCGAGTCCGGGTCCTACGAGCAGTACTTC
>NA|TRBV11-2|few|TRBJ2-7
CASSLGPGQTYEQYF
TGTGCCAGCAGCTTGGGACCAGGACAAACCTACGAGCAGTACTTC
>TRBD2|TRBV6-1|NA|TRBJ2-5
CASSGGTSGRETQYF
TGTGCCAGCAGTGGGGGGACTAGCGGGAGGGAGACCCAGTACTTC
>TRBD2|TRBV28|NA|TRBJ2-7
CASSFQTSREQYF
TGTGCCAGCAGTTTTCAGACTAGCCGCGAGCAGTACTTC
>NA|TRBV7-9|few|TRBJ1-4
CASSQYRDEEKLFF
TGTGCCAGCAGCCAATACCGCGATGAAGAAAAACTGTTTTTT
>NA|TRBV18|NA|TRBJ2-5
CASSPAETQYF
TGTGCCAGCTCACCAGCTGAGACCCAGTACTTC
>TRBD2|TRBV5-4|NA|TRBJ2-2
CASSGLAGENTGELFF
TGTGCCAGTTCGGGACTAGCGGGAGAAAACACCGGGGAGCTGTTTTTT
>NA|TRBV9|NA|TRBJ2-2
CASSLGMNTGELFF
TGTGCCAGCAGCCTAGGAATGAACACCGGGGAGCTGTTTTTT
>TRBD2|TRBV2|few|TRBJ2-2
CASRTGSGSSGELFF
TGTGCCAGCAGGACTGGTAGCGGGAGCTCCGGGGAGCTGTTTTTT
>NA|TRBV28|NA|TRBJ1-5
CASTRIQRNQPQHF
TGTGCCAGCACCAGAATCCAGAGAAATCAGCCCCAGCATTTT